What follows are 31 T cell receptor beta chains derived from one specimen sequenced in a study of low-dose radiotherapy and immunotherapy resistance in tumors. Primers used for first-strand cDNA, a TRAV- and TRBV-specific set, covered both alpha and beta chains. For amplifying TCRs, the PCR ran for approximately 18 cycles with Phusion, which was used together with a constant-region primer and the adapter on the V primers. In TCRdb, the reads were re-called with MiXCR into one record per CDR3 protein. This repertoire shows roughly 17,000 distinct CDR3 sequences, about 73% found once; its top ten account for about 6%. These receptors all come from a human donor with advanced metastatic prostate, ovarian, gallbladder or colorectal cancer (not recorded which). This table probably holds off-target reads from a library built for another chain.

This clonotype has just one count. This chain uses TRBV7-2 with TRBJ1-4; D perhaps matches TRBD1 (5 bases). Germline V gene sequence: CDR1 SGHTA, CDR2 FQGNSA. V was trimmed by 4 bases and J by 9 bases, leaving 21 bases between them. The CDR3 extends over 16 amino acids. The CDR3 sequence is CASSSPGRVVRKKLFF. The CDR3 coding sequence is TGTGCCAGCAGCTCCCCCGGCAGGGTAGTGAGGAAAAAACTGTTTTTT.

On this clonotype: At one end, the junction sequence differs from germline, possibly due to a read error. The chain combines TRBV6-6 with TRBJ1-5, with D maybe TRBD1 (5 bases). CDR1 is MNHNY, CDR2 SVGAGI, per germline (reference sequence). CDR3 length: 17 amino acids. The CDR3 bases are TGTGCCAGCAGTAAGCTGGGACTCAGACAAACTCAACGGCCCCGGCATTTT. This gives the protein CASSKLGLRQTQRPRHF.

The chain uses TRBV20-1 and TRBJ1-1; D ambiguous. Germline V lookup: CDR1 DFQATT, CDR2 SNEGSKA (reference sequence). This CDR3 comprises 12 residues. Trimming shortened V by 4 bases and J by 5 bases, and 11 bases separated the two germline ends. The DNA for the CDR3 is TGCAGTGCTACCCCAGGTACTACTGAAGCTTTCTTT. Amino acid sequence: CSATPGTTEAFF.

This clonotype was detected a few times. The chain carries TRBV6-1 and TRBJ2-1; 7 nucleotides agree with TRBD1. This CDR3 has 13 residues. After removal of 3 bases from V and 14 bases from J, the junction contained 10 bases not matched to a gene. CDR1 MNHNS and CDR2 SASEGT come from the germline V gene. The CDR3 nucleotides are TGTGCCAGCAGTGAGAAGAGTCCCGGACAGGAGTTCTTC. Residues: CASSEKSPGQEFF.

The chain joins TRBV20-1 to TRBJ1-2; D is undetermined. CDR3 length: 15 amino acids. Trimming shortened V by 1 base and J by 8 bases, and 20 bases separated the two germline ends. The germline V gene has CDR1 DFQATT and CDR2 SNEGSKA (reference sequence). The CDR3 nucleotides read TGCAGTGCTAGAGGGACGTCAGGAATTCGTAGAGGCTACACCTTC. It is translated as CSARGTSGIRRGYTF.

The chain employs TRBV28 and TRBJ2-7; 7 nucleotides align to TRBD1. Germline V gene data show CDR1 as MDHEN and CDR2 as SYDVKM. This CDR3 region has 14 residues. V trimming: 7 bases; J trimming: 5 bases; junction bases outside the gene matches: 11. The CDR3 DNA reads TGTGCCAGCACCACCGTAAGGGGGCGGAACGAGCAGTACTTC. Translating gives CASTTVRGRNEQYF. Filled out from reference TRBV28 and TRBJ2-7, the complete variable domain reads DVKVTQSSRYLVKRTGEKVFLECVQDMDHENMFWYRQDPGLGLRLIYFSYDVKMKEKGDIPEGYSVSREKKERFSLILESASTNQTSMYLCASTTVRGRNEQYFGPGTRLTVT.

Here the CDR3 reads CASSLARANPGTGELFF. CDR3 nucleotides: TGTGCCAGCAGTTTAGCCCGGGCGAACCCCGGGACCGGGGAGCTGTTTTTT. The chain combines TRBV27 with TRBJ2-2; no firm D call. The CDR3 spans 17 residues. Germline CDR1 is MNHEY and CDR2 is SMNVEV (reference sequence). The ends were cut back, 2 bases at V and 5 bases at J, with 18 bases in the middle.

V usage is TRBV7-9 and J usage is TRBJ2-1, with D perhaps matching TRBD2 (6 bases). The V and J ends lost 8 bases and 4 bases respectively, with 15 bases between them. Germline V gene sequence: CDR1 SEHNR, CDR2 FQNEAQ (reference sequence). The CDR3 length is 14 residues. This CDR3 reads CASGRGEMYNEQFF. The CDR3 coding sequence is TGTGCCAGCGGTCGCGGGGAGATGTACAATGAGCAGTTCTTC.

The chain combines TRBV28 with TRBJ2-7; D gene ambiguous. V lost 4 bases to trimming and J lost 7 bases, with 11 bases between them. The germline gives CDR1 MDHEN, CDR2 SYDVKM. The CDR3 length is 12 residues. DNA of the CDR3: TGTGCCAGCAGTTCCCGTCCGAATGAGCAGTACTTC. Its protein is CASSSRPNEQYF.

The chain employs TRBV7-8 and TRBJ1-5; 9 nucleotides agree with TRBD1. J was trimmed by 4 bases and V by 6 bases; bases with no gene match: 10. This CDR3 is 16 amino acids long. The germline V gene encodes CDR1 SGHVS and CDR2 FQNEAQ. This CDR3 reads CASSPHPGQGNQPQHF. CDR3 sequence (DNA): TGTGCCAGCAGTCCACATCCGGGACAGGGTAATCAGCCCCAGCATTTT.

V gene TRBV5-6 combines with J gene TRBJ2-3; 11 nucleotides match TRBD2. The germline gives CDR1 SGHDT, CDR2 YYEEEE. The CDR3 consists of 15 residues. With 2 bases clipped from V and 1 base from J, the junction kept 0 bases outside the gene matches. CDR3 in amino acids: CASSLLAGGTDTQYF. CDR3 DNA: TGTGCCAGCAGCTTACTAGCGGGAGGCACAGATACGCAGTATTTT.

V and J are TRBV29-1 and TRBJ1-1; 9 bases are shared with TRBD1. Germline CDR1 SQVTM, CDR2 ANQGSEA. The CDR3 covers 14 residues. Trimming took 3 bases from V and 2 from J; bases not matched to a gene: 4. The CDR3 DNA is TGCAGCGTTGATTGGGGACAGGGAAACACTGAAGCTTTCTTT. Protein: CSVDWGQGNTEAFF.

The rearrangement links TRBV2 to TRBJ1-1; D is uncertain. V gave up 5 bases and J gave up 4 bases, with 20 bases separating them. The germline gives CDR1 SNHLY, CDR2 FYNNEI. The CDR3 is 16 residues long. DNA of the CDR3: TGTGCCAGCAGTCGAGCAGAAAGGACTGTCCGCACTGAAGCTTTCTTT. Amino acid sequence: CASSRAERTVRTEAFF.

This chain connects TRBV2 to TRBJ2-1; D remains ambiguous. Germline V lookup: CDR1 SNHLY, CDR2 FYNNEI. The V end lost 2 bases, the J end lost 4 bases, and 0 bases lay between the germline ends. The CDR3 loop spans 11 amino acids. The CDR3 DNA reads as TGTGCCAGCAGTGAATACAATGAGCAGTTCTTC. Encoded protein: CASSEYNEQFF.

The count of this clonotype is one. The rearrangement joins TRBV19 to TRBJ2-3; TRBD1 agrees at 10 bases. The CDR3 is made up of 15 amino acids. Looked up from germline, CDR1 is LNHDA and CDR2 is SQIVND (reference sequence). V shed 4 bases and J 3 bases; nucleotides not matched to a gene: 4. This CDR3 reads CASSSGQGGTDTQYF. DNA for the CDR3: TGTGCCAGTAGTAGCGGACAGGGGGGGACAGATACGCAGTATTTT.

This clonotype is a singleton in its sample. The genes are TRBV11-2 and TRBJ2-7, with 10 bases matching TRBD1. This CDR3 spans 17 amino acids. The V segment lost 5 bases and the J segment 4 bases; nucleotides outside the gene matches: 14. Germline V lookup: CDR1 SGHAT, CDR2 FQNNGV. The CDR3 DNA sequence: TGTGCCAGCAGCCCTGTCTTGGGGACAGGGGATGTATACGAGCAGTACTTC. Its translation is CASSPVLGTGDVYEQYF.

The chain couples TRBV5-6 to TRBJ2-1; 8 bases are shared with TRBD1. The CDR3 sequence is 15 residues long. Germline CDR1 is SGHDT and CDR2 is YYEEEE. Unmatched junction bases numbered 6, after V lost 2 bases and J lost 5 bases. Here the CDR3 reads CASSFRTGINNEQFF. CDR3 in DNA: TGTGCCAGCAGCTTCCGGACAGGGATCAACAATGAGCAGTTCTTC.

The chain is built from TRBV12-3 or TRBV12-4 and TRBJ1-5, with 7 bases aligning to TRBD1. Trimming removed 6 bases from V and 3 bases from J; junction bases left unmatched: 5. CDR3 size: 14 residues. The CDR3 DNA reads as TGTGCCAGCAGGACAGGGAGCGCCAATCAGCCCCAGCATTTT. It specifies CASRTGSANQPQHF.

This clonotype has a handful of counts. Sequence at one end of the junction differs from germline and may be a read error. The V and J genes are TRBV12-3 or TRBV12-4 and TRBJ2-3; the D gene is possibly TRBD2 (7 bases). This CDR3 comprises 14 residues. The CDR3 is CCTAWGGAGDTQYF. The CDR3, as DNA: TGCTGTACGGCCTGGGGGGGGGCAGGAGATACGCAGTATTTT.

The CDR3 nucleotides are TGTGCCAGCAGTTTATTGCGGGGGGCGTACAATGAGCAGTTCTTC. This encodes CASSLLRGAYNEQFF. The V call is TRBV28, the J call TRBJ2-1, with 8 bases identical to TRBD2. This CDR3 comprises 15 residues. Germline lookup yields CDR1 MDHEN and CDR2 SYDVKM. Germline trimming cut 1 base from V and 4 bases from J; bases unmatched to any gene: 3.

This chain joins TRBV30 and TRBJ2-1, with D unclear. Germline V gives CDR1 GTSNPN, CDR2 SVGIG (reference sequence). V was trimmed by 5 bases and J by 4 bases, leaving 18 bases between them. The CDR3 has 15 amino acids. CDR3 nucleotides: TGTGCCTGGGAAAACAGAATACGCGGTTACAATGAGCAGTTCTTC. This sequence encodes CAWENRIRGYNEQFF.

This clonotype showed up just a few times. CDR3: CASSLDGSGGYTF. CDR3 coding DNA: TGCGCCAGCAGCTTGGATGGATCGGGCGGCTACACCTTC. V gene TRBV5-1 combines with J gene TRBJ1-2; D is unclear. The CDR3 spans 13 residues. Trimming took 0 bases from V and 8 from J, leaving 11 bases between them. Germline V lookup: CDR1 SGHRS, CDR2 YFSETQ.

The DNA of the CDR3 is TGCGCCAGCAGCCGTGGTGTACAGACGAACACTGAAGCTTTCTTT. It encodes CASSRGVQTNTEAFF. This chain connects TRBV4-3 to TRBJ1-1; D is uncertain. The germline gives CDR1 LGHNA, CDR2 YSLEER. V lost 4 bases and J lost 1, with 13 bases in between. This CDR3 contains 15 residues.

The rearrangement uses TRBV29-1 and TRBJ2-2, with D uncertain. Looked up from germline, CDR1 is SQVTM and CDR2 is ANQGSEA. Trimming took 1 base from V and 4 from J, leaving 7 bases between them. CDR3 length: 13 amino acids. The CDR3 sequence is CSVEVGVTGELFF. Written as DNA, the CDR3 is TGCAGCGTTGAAGTCGGTGTCACCGGGGAGCTGTTTTTT.

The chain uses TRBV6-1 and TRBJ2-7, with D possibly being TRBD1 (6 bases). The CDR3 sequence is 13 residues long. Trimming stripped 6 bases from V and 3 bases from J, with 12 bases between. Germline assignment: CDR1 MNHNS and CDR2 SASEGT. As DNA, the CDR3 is TGTGCCAGCAGCCCAACCAGGGGCTACGAGCAGTACTTC. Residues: CASSPTRGYEQYF.

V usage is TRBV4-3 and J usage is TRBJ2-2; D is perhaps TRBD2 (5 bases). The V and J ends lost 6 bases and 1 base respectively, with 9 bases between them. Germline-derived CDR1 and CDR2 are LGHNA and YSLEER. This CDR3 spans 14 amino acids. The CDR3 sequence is CASRERLNTGELFF. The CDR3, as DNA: TGCGCCAGCAGGGAGCGGCTGAACACCGGGGAGCTGTTTTTT.

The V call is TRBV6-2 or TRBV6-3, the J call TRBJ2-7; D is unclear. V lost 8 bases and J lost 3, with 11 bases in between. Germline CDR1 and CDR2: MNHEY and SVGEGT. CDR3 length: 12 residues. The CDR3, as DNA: TGTGCCAGCGGCCCCGGCGGCTACGAGCAGTACTTC. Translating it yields CASGPGGYEQYF.

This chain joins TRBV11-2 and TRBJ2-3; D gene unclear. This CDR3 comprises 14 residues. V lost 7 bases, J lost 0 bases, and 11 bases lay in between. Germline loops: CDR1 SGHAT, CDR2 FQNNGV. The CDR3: CASTPMSSTDTQYF. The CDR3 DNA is TGTGCCAGCACCCCGATGTCTAGCACAGATACGCAGTATTTT.

This CDR3 is CASSLRAGNYGYTF. Here the CDR3 DNA reads TGCGCCAGCAGCTTACGAGCGGGTAACTATGGCTACACCTTC. V gene TRBV5-1 combines with J gene TRBJ1-2; D is unclear. Looked up from germline, CDR1 is SGHRS and CDR2 is YFSETQ. The CDR3 sequence is 14 residues long. Trimming pared 2 bases from V and 1 base from J, leaving 9 bases between.

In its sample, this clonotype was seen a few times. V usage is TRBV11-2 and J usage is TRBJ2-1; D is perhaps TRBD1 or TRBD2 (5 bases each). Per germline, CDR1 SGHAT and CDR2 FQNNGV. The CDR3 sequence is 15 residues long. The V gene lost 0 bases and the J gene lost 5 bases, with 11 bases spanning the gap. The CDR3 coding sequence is TGTGCCAGCAGCTTAGAGGGGGATTACCACAATGAGCAGTTCTTC. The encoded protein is CASSLEGDYHNEQFF.

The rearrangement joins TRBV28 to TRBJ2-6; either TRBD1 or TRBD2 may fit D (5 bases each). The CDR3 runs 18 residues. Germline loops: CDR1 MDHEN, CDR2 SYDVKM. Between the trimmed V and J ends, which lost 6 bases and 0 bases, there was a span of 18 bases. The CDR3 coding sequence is TGTGCCAGCAGGCCGGGACCCCTAACCCTCTCTGGGGCCAACGTCCTGACTTTC. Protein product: CASRPGPLTLSGANVLTF.